Only a few counts were recorded for the clone carrying this T cell receptor (beta chain). What it recognizes is unknown. The length of the CDR3 is 14 residues. Germline V gene data show CDR1 as SEHNR and CDR2 as FQNEAQ (reference sequence). V was pared by 3 bases and J by 6 bases, with 13 bases between. This sample is part of a study of cytomegalovirus exposure and HLA in healthy donors. The study, taken as a whole, reports: Fewer N-insertions (relative to the roughly 610-donor mean) were reportedly seen in an Asian-associated ancestry cluster in a later analysis. Clonal expansion, a later analysis showed, was greater in HLA-associated TCR beta chains than in equally common others.

Use of 60 Vbeta and 13 Jbeta primers characterized the PCR. TCRdb's table, derived via immunoSEQ multiplex PCR, lists solely in-frame clones and lacks some. The repertoire holds under 110,000 clones, with 75% as singletons. When sampled, the donors appeared nominally healthy, though they likely had unrecorded immune exposures. The TCR originated in a man aged 35-49 years in good health and CMV-seronegative. The material sequenced was PBMCs. The gene calls are TRBV7-9 and TRBJ2-3, with TRBD2 as a possible D gene (6 bases). Written as DNA, the CDR3 is TGTGCCAGCAGCTTGGGGGACTTGAGGGATACGCAGTATTTT. This translates into CASSLGDLRDTQYF.